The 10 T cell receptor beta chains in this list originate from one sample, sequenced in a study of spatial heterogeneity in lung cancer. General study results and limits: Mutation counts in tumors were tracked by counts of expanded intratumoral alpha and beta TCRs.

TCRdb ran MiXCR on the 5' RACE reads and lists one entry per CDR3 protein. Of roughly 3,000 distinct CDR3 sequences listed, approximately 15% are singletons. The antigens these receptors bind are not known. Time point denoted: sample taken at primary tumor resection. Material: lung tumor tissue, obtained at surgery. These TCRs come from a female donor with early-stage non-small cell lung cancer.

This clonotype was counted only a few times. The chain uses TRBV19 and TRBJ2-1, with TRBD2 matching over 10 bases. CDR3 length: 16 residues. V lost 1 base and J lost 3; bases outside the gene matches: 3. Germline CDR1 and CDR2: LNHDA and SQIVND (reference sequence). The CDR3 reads CASSIGRTSGYNEQFF. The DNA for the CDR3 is TGTGCCAGTAGTATAGGGCGGACTAGCGGCTACAATGAGCAGTTCTTC. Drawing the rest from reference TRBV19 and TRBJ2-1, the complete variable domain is DGGITQSPKYLFRKEGQNVTLSCEQNLNHDAMYWYRQDPGQGLRLIYYSQIVNDFQKGDIAEGYSVSREKKESFPLTVTSAQKNPTAFYLCASSIGRTSGYNEQFFGPGTRLTVL.

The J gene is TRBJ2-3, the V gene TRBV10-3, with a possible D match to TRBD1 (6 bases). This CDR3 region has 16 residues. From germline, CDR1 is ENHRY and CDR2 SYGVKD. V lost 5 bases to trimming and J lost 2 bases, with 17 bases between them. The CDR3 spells CAISKTGTTFTDTQYF. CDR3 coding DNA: TGTGCCATCAGTAAGACCGGGACAACCTTCACAGATACGCAGTATTTT.

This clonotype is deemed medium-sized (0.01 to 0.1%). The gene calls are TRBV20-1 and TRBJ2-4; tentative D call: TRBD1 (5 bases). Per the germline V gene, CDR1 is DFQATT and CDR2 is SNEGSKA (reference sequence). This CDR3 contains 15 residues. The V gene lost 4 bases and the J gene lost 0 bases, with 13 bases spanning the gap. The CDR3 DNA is TGCAGTGCTAAGGGGCGCACCGAAGCCAAAAACATTCAGTACTTC. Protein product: CSAKGRTEAKNIQYF.

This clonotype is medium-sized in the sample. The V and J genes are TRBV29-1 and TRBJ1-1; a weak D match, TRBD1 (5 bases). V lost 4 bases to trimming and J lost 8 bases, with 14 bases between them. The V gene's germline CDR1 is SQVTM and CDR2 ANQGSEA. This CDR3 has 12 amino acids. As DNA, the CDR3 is TGCAGCGTTGTTCGGGCCGGGGGAGAAGCTTTCTTT. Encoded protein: CSVVRAGGEAFF.

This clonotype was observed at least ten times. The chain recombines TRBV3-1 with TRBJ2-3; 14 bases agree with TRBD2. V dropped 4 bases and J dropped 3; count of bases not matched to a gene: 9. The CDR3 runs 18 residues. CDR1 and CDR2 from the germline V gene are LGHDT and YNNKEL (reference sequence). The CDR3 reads CASSRGTSGGYPTDTQYF. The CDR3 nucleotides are TGTGCCAGCAGCCGTGGGACTAGCGGGGGCTACCCAACAGATACGCAGTATTTT.

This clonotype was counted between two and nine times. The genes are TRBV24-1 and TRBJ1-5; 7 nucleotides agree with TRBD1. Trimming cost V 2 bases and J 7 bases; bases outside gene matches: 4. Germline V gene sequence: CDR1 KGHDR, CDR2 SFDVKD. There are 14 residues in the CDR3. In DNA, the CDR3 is TGTGCCACCAGTGATTCCCAGGGGGTGCAGCCCCAGCATTTT. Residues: CATSDSQGVQPQHF.

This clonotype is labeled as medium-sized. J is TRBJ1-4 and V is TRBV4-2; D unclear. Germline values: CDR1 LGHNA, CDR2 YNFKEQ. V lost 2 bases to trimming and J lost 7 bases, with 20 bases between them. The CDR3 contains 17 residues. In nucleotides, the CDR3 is TGTGCCAGCAGCCAAAGCGGCGGGTCCCCAAAGGGTGAAAAACTGTTTTTT. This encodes CASSQSGGSPKGEKLFF.

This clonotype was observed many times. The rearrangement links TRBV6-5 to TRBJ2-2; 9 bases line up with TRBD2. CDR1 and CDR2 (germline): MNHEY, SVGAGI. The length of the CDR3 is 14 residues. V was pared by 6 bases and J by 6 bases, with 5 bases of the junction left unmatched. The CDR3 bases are TGTGCCAGCAGCCCACTAGCGGGCCCCGGGGAGCTGTTTTTT. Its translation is CASSPLAGPGELFF.

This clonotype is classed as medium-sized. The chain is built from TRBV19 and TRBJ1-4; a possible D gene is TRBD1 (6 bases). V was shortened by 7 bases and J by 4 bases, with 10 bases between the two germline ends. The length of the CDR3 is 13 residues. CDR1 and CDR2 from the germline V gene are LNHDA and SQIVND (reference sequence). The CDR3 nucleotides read TGTGCCAGTACCGGACAGATTAATGAAAAACTGTTTTTT. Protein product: CASTGQINEKLFF. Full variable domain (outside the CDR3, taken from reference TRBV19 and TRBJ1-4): DGGITQSPKYLFRKEGQNVTLSCEQNLNHDAMYWYRQDPGQGLRLIYYSQIVNDFQKGDIAEGYSVSREKKESFPLTVTSAQKNPTAFYLCASTGQINEKLFFGSGTQLSVL.

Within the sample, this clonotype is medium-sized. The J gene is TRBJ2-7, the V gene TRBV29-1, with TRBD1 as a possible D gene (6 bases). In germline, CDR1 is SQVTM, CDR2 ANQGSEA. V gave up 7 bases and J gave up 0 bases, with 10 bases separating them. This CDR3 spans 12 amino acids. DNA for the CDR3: TGCAGCGCCACAGGGTTCTCCTACGAGCAGTACTTC. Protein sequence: CSATGFSYEQYF.